The 28 T cell receptor beta chains listed next were all sequenced from one sample in a study of cytomegalovirus exposure and HLA in healthy donors. Both 60 Vbeta primers and 13 Jbeta primers went into the PCR. The protocol was immunoSEQ multiplex PCR, while the TCRdb copy is restricted to in-frame clones and leaves out a portion. Of over 150,000 clones listed, 65% to 85% are singletons. Specimen: PBMCs. The receptors originated from a woman in her 50s in good health and CMV-seropositive.

The V and J genes are TRBV18 and TRBJ2-3, with D perhaps matching TRBD1 (5 bases). Germline CDR1 reads KGHSH; CDR2 reads LQKENI. Trimming left V 3 bases short and J 6 bases short, with 10 bases between. The CDR3 length is 13 residues. The CDR3 loop reads CASSPPGWDTQYF. The DNA of the CDR3 is TGTGCCAGCTCACCCCCAGGGTGGGATACGCAGTATTTT. The variable domain in full, completed from reference TRBV18 and TRBJ2-3, reads NAGVMQNPRHLVRRRGQEARLRCSPMKGHSHVYWYRQLPEEGLKFMVYLQKENIIDESGMPKERFSAEFPKEGPSILRIQQVVRGDSAAYFCASSPPGWDTQYFGPGTRLTVL.

The chain joins TRBV7-2 to TRBJ2-3; D might be TRBD2 (6 bases). Germline V gene sequence: CDR1 SGHTA, CDR2 FQGNSA. The CDR3 covers 16 residues. Trimming took off 1 base at V and 1 base at J, with 12 bases between the two ends. The CDR3 bases are TGTGCCAGCAGCTTAGAATCTAGCGCGGGCACAGATACGCAGTATTTT. As protein: CASSLESSAGTDTQYF.

Comments on this clone: The junction departs from germline at one end; a sequencing error may be responsible. This chain uses TRBV5-1 with TRBJ2-7; the match to TRBD1 covers 7 bases. CDR1 and CDR2 (germline): SGHRS, YFSETQ. This CDR3 is 15 amino acids long. CDR3 bases: TGCGCCAGCAGCTTAGACAGGGCCCCTTCCTTCGAGCAGTACTTC. Translation gives CASSLDRAPSFEQYF. The full variable domain, completed using reference TRBV5-1 and TRBJ2-7, is KAGVTQTPRYLIKTRGQQVTLSCSPISGHRSVSWYQQTPGQGLQFLFEYFSETQRNKGNFPGRFSGRQFSNSRSEMNVSTLELGDSALYLCASSLDRAPSFEQYFGPGTRLTVT.

J is TRBJ2-1 and V is TRBV7-2, with 9 bases identical to TRBD1. V shed 8 bases and J 2 bases; nucleotides not matched to a gene: 10. CDR1 and CDR2 from the germline V gene are SGHTA and FQGNSA. This CDR3 contains 16 residues. In DNA, the CDR3 is TGTGCCAGCTCCCTACGGCGGACAGGGGCCTACAATGAGCAGTTCTTC. Protein product: CASSLRRTGAYNEQFF.

This chain joins TRBV14 and TRBJ1-2, with D perhaps matching TRBD1 (6 bases). Germline V gene data show CDR1 as SGHDN and CDR2 as FVKESK. Trimming removed 4 bases at V and 8 bases at J, with 8 bases between. The CDR3 extends over 11 amino acids. CDR3 nucleotide sequence: TGTGCCAGCAGCCCCCAGGGGGGCTACACCTTC. It encodes CASSPQGGYTF.

The chain uses TRBV5-4 and TRBJ2-3, with a possible D match to TRBD1 (6 bases). V dropped 2 bases and J dropped 3 bases, with 16 bases sitting between them. The CDR3 covers 16 residues. The V gene's germline CDR1 is SGHNT and CDR2 YYREEE (reference sequence). The CDR3: CASSLLVAGDTDTQYF. DNA for the CDR3: TGTGCCAGCAGCTTATTAGTGGCAGGGGATACAGATACGCAGTATTTT.

In this sample, this clone turned up once. The chain links TRBV7-9 to TRBJ1-1, with TRBD1 matching over 7 bases. The CDR3 loop spans 15 amino acids. The ends lost 7 bases at V and 10 bases at J; junction bases unmatched: 18. The germline V gene has CDR1 SEHNR and CDR2 FQNEAQ (reference sequence). The CDR3 sequence is CASTVSALGGLRAFF. In DNA, the CDR3 is TGTGCCAGCACGGTCTCGGCCCTAGGGGGCCTACGAGCTTTCTTT.

The gene calls are TRBV19 and TRBJ1-2; TRBD1 agrees at 8 bases. V shed 6 bases, J shed 7 bases, and the junction held 13 bases outside the gene matches. Germline lookup yields CDR1 LNHDA and CDR2 SQIVND (reference sequence). The CDR3 spans 15 residues. CDR3 sequence (DNA): TGTGCCAGTAGCGCGACAGGGGACGGAGGAGGTGGCTACACCTTC. Translated, it gives CASSATGDGGGGYTF.

The chain employs TRBV25-1 and TRBJ1-1, with 8 bases identical to TRBD1. The CDR3 totals 14 residues. Germline lookup yields CDR1 MGHDK and CDR2 SYGVNS. J was trimmed by 3 bases and V by 8 bases; bases with no gene match: 8. The CDR3 DNA reads TGTGCCAGCGGTTCAGGGGGCGAAGACACTGAAGCTTTCTTT. Its protein product is CASGSGGEDTEAFF. The full variable domain, its missing parts supplied by reference TRBV25-1 and TRBJ1-1, is EADIYQTPRYLVIGTGKKITLECSQTMGHDKMYWYQQDPGMELHLIHYSYGVNSTEKGDLSSESTVSRIRTEHFPLTLESARPSHTSQYLCASGSGGEDTEAFFGQGTRLTVV.

This chain connects TRBV2 to TRBJ2-1; possibly TRBD1 for D (5 bases). The germline V gene has CDR1 SNHLY and CDR2 FYNNEI. V shed 8 bases and J shed 2 bases, with 13 bases lying between them. The CDR3 length is 14 residues. This chain's CDR3 is CASSSQGPYNEQFF. CDR3 coding DNA: TGTGCCAGCTCCTCGCAGGGCCCCTACAATGAGCAGTTCTTC.

The gene calls are TRBV28 and TRBJ1-2, with TRBD1 matching 7 bases. This CDR3 is 12 amino acids long. V shed 2 bases and J 8 bases; nucleotides not matched to a gene: 2. Looked up from germline, CDR1 is MDHEN and CDR2 is SYDVKM. The CDR3 sequence: CASSLRQGGYTF. CDR3 DNA: TGTGCCAGCAGTTTAAGACAGGGAGGCTACACCTTC.

The rearrangement joins TRBV2 to TRBJ1-1; TRBD1 agrees at 11 bases. Per germline, CDR1 SNHLY and CDR2 FYNNEI. The CDR3 runs to 12 residues. Trimming took 11 bases from V and 8 from J; bases not matched to a gene: 7. DNA of the CDR3: TGTGCCGGGGGACAGGGGGTGGTGGAAGCTTTCTTT. Translating gives CAGGQGVVEAFF.

The chain employs TRBV28 and TRBJ2-3; TRBD2 aligns across 12 bases. Looked up from germline, CDR1 is MDHEN and CDR2 is SYDVKM. The CDR3 length is 15 residues. V was clipped by 5 bases and J by 8 bases; unmatched bases: 8. CDR3 in amino acids: CASSLLLAGGPTQYF. CDR3 sequence (DNA): TGTGCCAGCAGTCTACTCCTAGCGGGAGGGCCTACGCAGTATTTT.

The chain couples TRBV2 to TRBJ1-2; D gene uncertain. Deletions cut 4 bases from V and 8 bases from J, with 14 bases between. CDR1 SNHLY and CDR2 FYNNEI come from the germline V gene. The CDR3 consists of 13 residues. DNA of the CDR3: TGTGCCAGCAGTGGGGAGGGAGTGGGCGGCTACACCTTC. Its translation is CASSGEGVGGYTF.

This clone was found once. V usage is TRBV27 and J usage is TRBJ1-1, with a weak D call TRBD1 (5 bases). Germline CDR1 is MNHEY and CDR2 is SMNVEV (reference sequence). The V gene lost 1 base and the J gene lost 4 bases, with 16 bases spanning the gap. The CDR3 is 16 residues long. CDR3 protein: CASSLLRARGGTEAFF. The CDR3 DNA follows: TGTGCCAGCAGTTTATTGAGGGCTCGGGGGGGCACTGAAGCTTTCTTT.

The CDR3 loop reads CASSRVAMNTEAFF. The CDR3 nucleotides are TGCGCCAGCAGCCGGGTCGCAATGAACACTGAAGCTTTCTTT. The J gene is TRBJ1-1, the V gene TRBV5-1; D remains unclear. V lost 4 bases to trimming and J lost 0 bases, with 10 bases between them. The CDR3 runs 14 residues. The germline CDR1 and CDR2 sequences are SGHRS and YFSETQ.

This rearrangement joins TRBV9 to TRBJ1-6, with D unclear. The length of the CDR3 is 16 residues. Germline V lookup: CDR1 SGDLS, CDR2 YYNGEE. Trimming shortened V by 5 bases and J by 7 bases, and 19 bases separated the two germline ends. In DNA, the CDR3 is TGTGCCAGCAGGGCTGGGGAGGGCCGGACCAATTCACCCCTCCACTTT. This translates into CASRAGEGRTNSPLHF.

The chain is built from TRBV18 and TRBJ2-5; 10 bases agree with TRBD2. TRBJ2-7 explains the end of the DNA better; the J call may be wrong. The germline gives CDR1 KGHSH, CDR2 LQKENI. This CDR3 spans 15 amino acids. CDR3 amino acids: CASSPSSGRSYEQYF. The CDR3 region has the DNA TGTGCCAGCTCACCGTCTAGCGGGAGATCGTACGAGCAGTACTTC.

The J gene is TRBJ1-1, the V gene TRBV5-1, with 7 bases matching TRBD1. Germline values: CDR1 SGHRS, CDR2 YFSETQ. This CDR3 region has 15 residues. J was trimmed by 1 base and V by 0 bases; bases with no gene match: 3. CDR3 bases: TGCGCCAGCAGCTTGGCGGGACAGAGGAACACTGAAGCTTTCTTT. As protein: CASSLAGQRNTEAFF.

There are a few counts of this clone. The chain links TRBV5-3 to TRBJ2-7, with TRBD1 matching 8 bases. TRBV5-3 is an ORF, with its function uncertain. This CDR3 spans 14 amino acids. The J segment lost 7 bases and the V segment lost 0 bases, leaving 6 bases of the junction unmatched. CDR3 sequence reads: CARSLAQGAGEQYF. Written as DNA, the CDR3 is TGTGCCAGAAGCTTGGCCCAGGGGGCGGGTGAGCAGTACTTC.

The V gene is TRBV9, the J gene TRBJ2-3, with TRBD2 identical over 7 bases. The CDR3 is 18 amino acids. Germline V gene lookup returns CDR1 SGDLS and CDR2 YYNGEE. V dropped 4 bases and J dropped 3; count of bases not matched to a gene: 17. The CDR3 spells CASSYRPFSGSWTDTQYF. The CDR3 coding sequence is TGTGCCAGCAGCTATCGCCCCTTTAGCGGGTCTTGGACAGATACGCAGTATTTT.

This chain uses TRBV27 with TRBJ2-7, with D possibly TRBD1 on 5 matching bases. V dropped 2 bases and J dropped 2 bases, with 22 bases sitting between them. CDR1 MNHEY and CDR2 SMNVEV come from the germline V gene (reference sequence). The CDR3 is 18 amino acids. This CDR3 is CASSLGNRMGGRPYEQYF. In DNA form, the CDR3 reads TGTGCCAGCAGTTTAGGCAACAGGATGGGTGGACGGCCCTACGAGCAGTACTTC.

The V call is TRBV7-2, the J call TRBJ1-2, with 7 bases lining up with TRBD1. V trimming: 5 bases; J trimming: 0 bases; junction bases outside the gene matches: 6. The CDR3 covers 15 residues. Germline V CDR1 and CDR2: SGHTA, FQGNSA. CDR3 residues: CASSPRTGANYGYTF. The CDR3 bases are TGTGCCAGCAGCCCCCGGACAGGAGCTAACTATGGCTACACCTTC.

This clone was picked up a small number of times. This chain links TRBV2 with TRBJ1-5; 10 bases match TRBD1. This CDR3 contains 15 residues. V gave up 4 bases and J gave up 0 bases; unmatched junction bases: 0. The germline gives CDR1 SNHLY, CDR2 FYNNEI. The CDR3 spells CASSGDRGSNQPQHF. The CDR3 DNA reads TGTGCCAGCAGTGGGGACAGGGGTAGCAATCAGCCCCAGCATTTT.

The chain links TRBV11-3 to TRBJ1-2; 9 bases line up with TRBD1. The germline gives CDR1 SGHNT, CDR2 YENEEA. Trimming cost V 5 bases and J 7 bases; bases outside gene matches: 5. CDR3 length equals 13 residues. CDR3 nucleotide sequence: TGTGCCAGCAGCCGGGACAGGGATGCTGGCTACACCTTC. Translated, it gives CASSRDRDAGYTF.

This clone was counted between two and nine times. The chain links TRBV27 to TRBJ1-6, with no clear D. Germline V gene data show CDR1 as MNHEY and CDR2 as SMNVEV (reference sequence). V was trimmed by 1 base and J by 0 bases, leaving 13 bases between them. CDR3 size: 18 residues. This CDR3 reads CASSLFGVGSSYNSPLHF. CDR3 in DNA: TGTGCCAGCAGTTTATTCGGGGTGGGGAGCTCCTATAATTCACCCCTCCACTTT.

The rearrangement joins TRBV11-2 to TRBJ2-1, with unresolved D. V gave up 0 bases and J gave up 8 bases, with 11 bases separating them. The length of the CDR3 is 14 residues. Germline V gene data show CDR1 as SGHAT and CDR2 as FQNNGV. The CDR3 sequence: CASSLDLRVDEQFF. Written as DNA, the CDR3 is TGTGCCAGCAGCTTAGATCTGCGAGTCGATGAGCAGTTCTTC.

J is TRBJ2-7 and V is TRBV29-1, with TRBD1 as a possible D gene (6 bases). CDR3 length equals 13 residues. The germline gives CDR1 SQVTM, CDR2 ANQGSEA. The V and J ends lost 4 bases and 5 bases respectively, with 15 bases between them. The CDR3: CSVAQGVGDEQYF. The CDR3 coding sequence is TGCAGCGTTGCACAGGGTGTCGGGGACGAGCAGTACTTC.